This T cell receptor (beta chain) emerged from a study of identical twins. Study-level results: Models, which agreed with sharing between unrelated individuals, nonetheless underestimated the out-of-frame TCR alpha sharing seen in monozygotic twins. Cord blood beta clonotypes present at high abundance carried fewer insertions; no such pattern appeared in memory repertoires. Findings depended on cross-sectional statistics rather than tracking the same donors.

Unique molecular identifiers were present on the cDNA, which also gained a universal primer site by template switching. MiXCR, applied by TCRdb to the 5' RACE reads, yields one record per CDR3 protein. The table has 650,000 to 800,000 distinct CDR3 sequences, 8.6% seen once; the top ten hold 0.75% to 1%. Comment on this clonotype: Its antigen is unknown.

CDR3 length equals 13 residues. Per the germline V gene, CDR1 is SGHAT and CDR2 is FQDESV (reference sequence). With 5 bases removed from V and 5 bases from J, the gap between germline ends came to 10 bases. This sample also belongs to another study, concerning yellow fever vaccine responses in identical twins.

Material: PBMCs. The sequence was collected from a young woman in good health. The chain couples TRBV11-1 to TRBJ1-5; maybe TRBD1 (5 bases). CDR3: CASSVDIDQPQHF. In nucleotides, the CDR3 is TGTGCCAGCAGCGTGGACATAGATCAGCCCCAGCATTTT.